This TCR beta chain was obtained from a study of CD8 T cells in Susac syndrome. Random-hexamer reverse transcription was applied to about 0.5 to 1 ug RNA. It was immunoSEQ multiplex PCR that amplified TCR beta CDR3 across 54 Vbeta and 13 Jbeta. TCRdb re-called the immunoSEQ multiplex PCR reads through MiXCR, storing one row per CDR3 protein. This sample has roughly 180,000 distinct CDR3 sequences; just under 95% occur once, and the top ten carry 0.099%. TCR beta sequencing covered blood CD8+ and CD4+ T cells. Isolation of CD8+ and CD4+ T cells was performed negatively, whereas enrichment of TEMRA cells was done by FACS. V lost 7 bases and J 7 bases, leaving 14 bases between the germline ends. CDR1 is LNHDA, CDR2 SQIVND, per germline (reference sequence). The CDR3 sequence is 13 residues long.

The receptor's source is a human donor with Susac syndrome. The genes are TRBV19 and TRBJ1-5; D not resolved. The specimen sequenced was CD4+ T cells from PBMCs. The CDR3 nucleotides are TGTGCCAGTACTCTCTCGATGGAGCAGCCCCAGCATTTT. This encodes CASTLSMEQPQHF.